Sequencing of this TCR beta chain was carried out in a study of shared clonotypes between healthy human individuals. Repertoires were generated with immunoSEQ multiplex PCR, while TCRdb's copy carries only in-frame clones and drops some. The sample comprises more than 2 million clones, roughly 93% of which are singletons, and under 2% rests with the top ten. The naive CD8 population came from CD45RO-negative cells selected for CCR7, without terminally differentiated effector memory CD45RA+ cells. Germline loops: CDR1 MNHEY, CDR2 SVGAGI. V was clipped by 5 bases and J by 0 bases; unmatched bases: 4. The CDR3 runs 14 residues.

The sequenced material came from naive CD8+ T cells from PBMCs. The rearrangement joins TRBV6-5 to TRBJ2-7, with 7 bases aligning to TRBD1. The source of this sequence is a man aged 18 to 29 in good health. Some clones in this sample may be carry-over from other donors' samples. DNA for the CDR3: TGTGCCAGCAGTGACAGGGTGAGCTCCTACGAGCAGTACTTC. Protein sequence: CASSDRVSSYEQYF.